This T cell receptor beta chain appears in the sequencing data of a study of neurological immune-mediated disorders. Study conclusions and caveats: HTLV-1-associated myelopathy had the most TCR clonal expansion, whereas multiple sclerosis had the least (lower than in healthy controls). Expanded clones shared no CDR3 amino acid sequences across subjects, suggesting private repertoires in all groups.

The CDR3 covers 14 residues. Per germline, CDR1 SGHRS and CDR2 YFSETQ. Germline trimming cut 3 bases from V and 1 base from J; bases unmatched to any gene: 3. It was by 5'RACE with 10-nucleotide random UMIs that the cDNA was made. TCRdb reanalysed the 5' RACE reads using MiXCR and keeps one entry per CDR3 protein. The sample contains approximately 47,000 distinct CDR3 sequences, more than 9.5% of which appear only once. Noted time point: longitudinal time-point 3. The sample holds many counts of this clonotype. The antigen is unknown. The source material was PBMCs. The chain couples TRBV5-1 to TRBJ1-1; TRBD1 aligns across 7 bases. The receptor comes from a male donor with HTLV-1-associated myelopathy (HAM/TSP). CDR3 DNA: TGCGCCAGCAGCTCGGGACAGCCGAACACTGAAGCTTTCTTT. It yields the protein CASSSGQPNTEAFF. Using reference TRBV5-1 and TRBJ1-1 for the parts outside the CDR3, the full variable domain is KAGVTQTPRYLIKTRGQQVTLSCSPISGHRSVSWYQQTPGQGLQFLFEYFSETQRNKGNFPGRFSGRQFSNSRSEMNVSTLELGDSALYLCASSSGQPNTEAFFGQGTRLTVV.